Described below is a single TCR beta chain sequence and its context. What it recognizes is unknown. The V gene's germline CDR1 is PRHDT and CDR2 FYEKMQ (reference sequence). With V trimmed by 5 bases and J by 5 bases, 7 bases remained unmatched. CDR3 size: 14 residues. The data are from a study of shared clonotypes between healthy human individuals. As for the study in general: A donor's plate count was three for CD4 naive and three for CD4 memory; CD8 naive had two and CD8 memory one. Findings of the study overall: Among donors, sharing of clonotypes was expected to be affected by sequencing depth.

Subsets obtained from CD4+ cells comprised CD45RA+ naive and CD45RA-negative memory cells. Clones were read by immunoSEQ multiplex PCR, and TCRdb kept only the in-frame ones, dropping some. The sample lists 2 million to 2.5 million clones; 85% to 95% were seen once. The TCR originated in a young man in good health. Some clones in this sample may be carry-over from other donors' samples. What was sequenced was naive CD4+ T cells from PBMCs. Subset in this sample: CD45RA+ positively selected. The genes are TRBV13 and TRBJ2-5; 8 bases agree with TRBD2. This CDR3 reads CASSPSTGGETQYF. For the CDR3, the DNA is TGTGCCAGCAGCCCCTCGACGGGAGGGGAGACCCAGTACTTC.